The 4 T cell receptor beta chains below come from one sample, sequenced in a study of cytomegalovirus exposure and HLA in healthy donors. 60 Vbeta and 13 Jbeta primers were used in PCR. The data were produced by immunoSEQ multiplex PCR, yet TCRdb's version contains in-frame clones alone and is incomplete. The sample consists of 130,000 or so clones, approximately 80% of them appearing once. The material sequenced was PBMCs. The source is a woman aged 18-29 years in good health and CMV-seropositive.

The chain uses TRBV7-9 and TRBJ1-4, with D perhaps matching TRBD1 (6 bases). V was cut by 0 bases and J by 7 bases, with 9 bases left in between. CDR3 length: 14 residues. Looked up from germline, CDR1 is SEHNR and CDR2 is FQNEAQ (reference sequence). This CDR3 reads CASSLAAGAEKLFF. The CDR3 bases are TGTGCCAGCAGCTTAGCCGCGGGGGCTGAAAAACTGTTTTTT.

The chain employs TRBV28 and TRBJ2-5; no definite D call. The ends were cut back, 6 bases at V and 8 bases at J, with 13 bases in the middle. The CDR3 sequence is 12 residues long. Germline CDR1 MDHEN, CDR2 SYDVKM. The CDR3 nucleotides read TGTGCCAGCAGCCTGATACTATCCACCCAGTACTTC. Encoded protein: CASSLILSTQYF.

V is TRBV6-1 and J is TRBJ1-1; perhaps TRBD1 as D (6 bases). This CDR3 contains 14 residues. From germline, CDR1 is MNHNS and CDR2 SASEGT. The germline V and J ends were trimmed by 3 bases and 4 bases, with 12 bases remaining between them. The DNA of the CDR3 is TGTGCCAGCAGTGATATGGGGGCGAGCACTGAAGCTTTCTTT. Protein: CASSDMGASTEAFF.

This chain joins TRBV5-4 and TRBJ2-7, with 11 bases that match TRBD1. Germline V CDR1 and CDR2: SGHNT, YYREEE (reference sequence). The CDR3 has 16 residues. J gave up 6 bases and V 4 bases, and 12 bases lay outside the gene matches. CDR3 sequence: CASSLTGTGGFCEQYF. As DNA, the CDR3 is TGTGCCAGCAGCCTGACTGGGACAGGGGGATTTTGCGAGCAGTACTTC.